The 30 T cell receptor beta chains given below trace back to one sample, sequenced in a study of blood T cell repertoires in COVID-19. Only in-frame clones appear in the TCRdb table, and some are missing; sequencing was by immunoSEQ multiplex PCR. This sample carries about 110,000 clones, 76% of them seen once, and the ten largest clones take 5% to 8%. The sequenced material came from peripheral blood. These receptors were collected from a man aged 80 or over with COVID-19, enrolled during active disease.

This rearrangement joins TRBV6-5 to TRBJ2-1; 8 nucleotides line up with TRBD2. From germline, CDR1 is MNHEY and CDR2 SVGAGI. CDR3 length: 16 amino acids. J lost 7 bases, V lost 2 bases, and 10 bases had no gene match. The CDR3 DNA reads as TGTGCCAGCAGTTACGGTGCCCGGGAGGGGCGGAATGAGCAGTTCTTC. Its translation is CASSYGAREGRNEQFF.

In its sample, this clone was seen a few times. The chain carries TRBV9 and TRBJ1-1; D might be TRBD1 (5 bases). The length of the CDR3 is 16 residues. The germline gives CDR1 SGDLS, CDR2 YYNGEE. V was trimmed by 4 bases and J by 1 base, leaving 17 bases between them. The CDR3 coding sequence is TGTGCCAGCAGCCCCTTGAGGGAGGGGAGGAACACTGAAGCTTTCTTT. Translating gives CASSPLREGRNTEAFF. Supplemented by reference TRBV9 and TRBJ1-1, the full variable domain reads DSGVTQTPKHLITATGQRVTLRCSPRSGDLSVYWYQQSLDQGLQFLIQYYNGEERAKGNILERFSAQQFPDLHSELNLSSLELGDSALYFCASSPLREGRNTEAFFGQGTRLTVV.

CDR3 protein: CASSSLTGGFEGGNSPLHF. As DNA, the CDR3 is TGTGCCAGCAGTAGTTTGACAGGGGGCTTCGAAGGGGGGAATTCACCCCTCCACTTT. The rearrangement uses TRBV2 and TRBJ1-6; 10 bases fit TRBD1. The germline V gene has CDR1 SNHLY and CDR2 FYNNEI. The trim removed 5 bases at V and 7 bases at J, leaving 17 bases unmatched. There are 19 residues in the CDR3.

This clone appeared a few times. The chain links TRBV5-1 to TRBJ1-5, with 8 nucleotides matching TRBD1. Per the germline V gene, CDR1 is SGHRS and CDR2 is YFSETQ. The length of the CDR3 is 14 residues. Trimming took 4 bases from V and 4 from J; bases not matched to a gene: 4. This CDR3 reads CASSPGGANQPQHF. In DNA form, the CDR3 reads TGCGCCAGCAGCCCAGGGGGCGCGAATCAGCCCCAGCATTTT.

The V gene is TRBV3-1 (or the pseudogene TRBV3-2), the J gene TRBJ2-7, with 10 bases lining up with TRBD1. The CDR3 is 15 amino acids. J gave up 4 bases and V 4 bases, and 7 bases lay outside the gene matches. The germline gives CDR1 LGHDT, CDR2 YNNKEL (reference sequence). The CDR3 spells CASSPPWDRGYEQYF. The CDR3 nucleotides read TGTGCCAGCAGCCCACCCTGGGACAGGGGTTACGAGCAGTACTTC.

The chain recombines TRBV13 with TRBJ2-1, with D possibly TRBD2 on 5 matching bases. Germline V gene lookup returns CDR1 PRHDT and CDR2 FYEKMQ (reference sequence). The CDR3 is 16 amino acids. Trimming took 4 bases from V and 7 from J, leaving 20 bases between them. This CDR3 is CASSSGPWESGNEQFF. CDR3 in DNA: TGTGCCAGCAGCTCAGGCCCGTGGGAGTCGGGGAATGAGCAGTTCTTC.

The chain uses TRBV5-1 and TRBJ1-2, with D hard to call. The CDR3 is 14 amino acids. Per the germline V gene, CDR1 is SGHRS and CDR2 is YFSETQ. The ends were cut back, 3 bases at V and 6 bases at J, with 15 bases in the middle. This chain's CDR3 is CASSSGMGSHGYTF. For the CDR3, the DNA is TGCGCCAGCAGCTCAGGAATGGGCAGCCATGGCTACACCTTC. Combining the CDR3 with reference TRBV5-1 and TRBJ1-2 gives the whole variable domain KAGVTQTPRYLIKTRGQQVTLSCSPISGHRSVSWYQQTPGQGLQFLFEYFSETQRNKGNFPGRFSGRQFSNSRSEMNVSTLELGDSALYLCASSSGMGSHGYTFGSGTRLTVV.

V usage is TRBV7-9 and J usage is TRBJ2-7; 10 nucleotides line up with TRBD1. The V segment lost 5 bases and the J segment 3 bases; nucleotides outside the gene matches: 4. CDR3 size: 14 residues. CDR1 SEHNR and CDR2 FQNEAQ come from the germline V gene (reference sequence). Here the CDR3 DNA reads TGTGCCAGCAGCGGACGGGACAGGGGCTACGAGCAGTACTTC. Translating it yields CASSGRDRGYEQYF.

The count of this clone is one. V usage is TRBV6-5 and J usage is TRBJ2-2; D unclear. Trimming took off 6 bases at V and 8 bases at J, with 10 bases between the two ends. This CDR3 contains 12 residues. CDR1 and CDR2 (germline): MNHEY, SVGAGI. CDR3 sequence reads: CASRTPRGELFF. CDR3 bases: TGTGCCAGCAGGACACCCCGGGGGGAGCTGTTTTTT.

J is TRBJ2-7 and V is TRBV6-6; 7 nucleotides align to TRBD1. The CDR3 is made up of 14 amino acids. The germline V gene encodes CDR1 MNHNY and CDR2 SVGAGI (reference sequence). V shed 7 bases and J 3 bases; nucleotides not matched to a gene: 9. DNA for the CDR3: TGTGCCAGCACACAACAGGGGAATTACTACGAGCAGTACTTC. Amino acid sequence: CASTQQGNYYEQYF.

The chain joins TRBV28 to TRBJ2-1; the match to TRBD2 covers 15 bases. The J segment lost 6 bases and the V segment lost 7 bases, leaving 10 bases of the junction unmatched. Looked up from germline, CDR1 is MDHEN and CDR2 is SYDVKM. The CDR3 has 17 amino acids. The chain's CDR3 is CASTYRTSGRALNEQFF. CDR3 coding DNA: TGTGCCAGCACCTATCGGACTAGCGGGAGGGCCCTCAATGAGCAGTTCTTC.

The CDR3 here is CASSLQAMNTEAFF. Written as DNA, the CDR3 is TGCGCCAGCAGCTTACAGGCTATGAACACTGAAGCTTTCTTT. V gene TRBV5-1 combines with J gene TRBJ1-1; a weak D match, TRBD1 (5 bases). CDR3 length equals 14 residues. Germline CDR1 SGHRS, CDR2 YFSETQ. V lost 2 bases and J lost 0, with 8 bases in between.

CDR3 in DNA: TGTGCCGTGCCGACCGGGACAGACTCCAACTATGGCTACACCTTC. This translates into CAVPTGTDSNYGYTF. The V gene is TRBV27, the J gene TRBJ1-2, with 7 bases aligning to TRBD1. V lost 11 bases and J lost 2; bases outside the gene matches: 14. The length of the CDR3 is 15 residues. Germline values: CDR1 MNHEY, CDR2 SMNVEV (reference sequence).

The chain links TRBV3-1 (or the pseudogene TRBV3-2) to TRBJ1-6; maybe TRBD1 (6 bases). Trimming took 2 bases from V and 7 from J, leaving 18 bases between them. This CDR3 is 17 amino acids long. Germline loops: CDR1 LGHDT, CDR2 YNNKEL (reference sequence). CDR3 bases: TGTGCCAGCAGCCAAAGAGGTGCCGGGACAACCAATTCACCCCTCCACTTT. It codes for CASSQRGAGTTNSPLHF.

This clone was detected a few times. This rearrangement joins TRBV28 to TRBJ2-5, with 8 nucleotides matching TRBD2. Per germline, CDR1 MDHEN and CDR2 SYDVKM. The V gene end was trimmed by 3 bases and the J gene end by 5 bases; junction bases not matched to a gene: 8. The length of the CDR3 is 15 residues. The CDR3 sequence: CASSFPLAGGETQYF. Written as DNA, the CDR3 is TGTGCCAGCAGTTTCCCCCTAGCGGGTGGTGAGACCCAGTACTTC. Full variable domain (rest looked up from reference TRBV28 and TRBJ2-5): DVKVTQSSRYLVKRTGEKVFLECVQDMDHENMFWYRQDPGLGLRLIYFSYDVKMKEKGDIPEGYSVSREKKERFSLILESASTNQTSMYLCASSFPLAGGETQYFGPGTRLLVL.

The chain is built from TRBV18 and TRBJ1-5; D remains unclear. The ends were cut back, 1 base at V and 8 bases at J, with 12 bases in the middle. The germline V gene encodes CDR1 KGHSH and CDR2 LQKENI. The CDR3 runs to 14 residues. The CDR3 DNA sequence: TGTGCCAGCTCACCACAGAATGGAGGAGAGCCCCAGCATTTT. Protein: CASSPQNGGEPQHF. The variable domain in full, with the rest retrieved from reference TRBV18 and TRBJ1-5, is NAGVMQNPRHLVRRRGQEARLRCSPMKGHSHVYWYRQLPEEGLKFMVYLQKENIIDESGMPKERFSAEFPKEGPSILRIQQVVRGDSAAYFCASSPQNGGEPQHFGDGTRLSIL.

This clone was seen just once. The chain employs TRBV7-3 and TRBJ2-3, with 7 bases lining up with TRBD2. Trimming at V came to 2 bases and at J to 3 bases, leaving 2 bases not matched to a gene. This CDR3 is built from 14 residues. The germline V gene encodes CDR1 SGHTA and CDR2 FQGTGA. As DNA, the CDR3 is TGTGCCAGCAGCTTAGGACTAGGAACAGATACGCAGTATTTT. It yields the protein CASSLGLGTDTQYF.

This chain uses TRBV28 with TRBJ1-1; TRBD1 aligns across 9 bases. With 10 bases clipped from V and 2 bases from J, the junction kept 11 bases outside the gene matches. The germline V gene encodes CDR1 MDHEN and CDR2 SYDVKM. CDR3 size: 15 residues. CDR3 bases: TGTGCCACCTCACAGGGGGCGCAGGCCAACACTGAAGCTTTCTTT. Translated: CATSQGAQANTEAFF.

V is TRBV6-4 and J is TRBJ2-3, with 7 bases matching TRBD1. V lost 0 bases and J lost 0; bases outside the gene matches: 3. The CDR3 contains 16 residues. Germline V CDR1 and CDR2: MRHNA, SNTAGT. CDR3 residues: CASSDSVTGSTDTQYF. The CDR3 DNA reads TGTGCCAGCAGTGACTCGGTGACAGGGAGCACAGATACGCAGTATTTT.

This clone came up once. J is TRBJ2-7 and V is TRBV15; D gene unclear. The CDR3 contains 14 residues. V dropped 4 bases and J dropped 4 bases, with 14 bases sitting between them. The germline V gene encodes CDR1 LNHNV and CDR2 YYDKDF (reference sequence). The chain's CDR3 is CATSKPLAPYEQYF. The CDR3 nucleotides read TGTGCCACCAGCAAACCATTAGCCCCTTACGAGCAGTACTTC.

CDR3 residues: CASSPIQGAGNTIYF. CDR3 nucleotides: TGTGCCAGCAGTCCTATACAGGGAGCTGGAAACACCATATATTTT. This chain links TRBV2 with TRBJ1-3, with D perhaps matching TRBD1 (6 bases). V lost 5 bases and J 2 bases, leaving 13 bases between the germline ends. The germline CDR1 and CDR2 sequences are SNHLY and FYNNEI. CDR3 length equals 15 residues.

The rearrangement joins TRBV18 to TRBJ1-5; a possible D gene is TRBD1 (6 bases). Looked up from germline, CDR1 is KGHSH and CDR2 is LQKENI. The CDR3 consists of 14 residues. Between the trimmed V and J ends, which lost 6 bases and 6 bases, there was a span of 15 bases. In DNA, the CDR3 is TGTGCCAGCTCTAACAGGGAGTTGGGTCAGCCCCAGCATTTT. This sequence encodes CASSNRELGQPQHF.

This chain connects TRBV28 to TRBJ1-2; TRBD1 matches 9 bases. From germline, CDR1 is MDHEN and CDR2 SYDVKM. This CDR3 is built from 13 residues. After removal of 4 bases from V and 8 bases from J, the junction contained 5 bases not matched to a gene. CDR3 protein: CASSWTGVGGYTF. CDR3 sequence (DNA): TGTGCCAGCAGTTGGACAGGGGTAGGGGGCTACACCTTC.

This chain joins TRBV7-2 and TRBJ1-2, with 9 bases matching TRBD1. V dropped 6 bases and J dropped 6; count of bases not matched to a gene: 8. The CDR3 has 14 residues. Germline V gives CDR1 SGHTA, CDR2 FQGNSA. CDR3 nucleotide sequence: TGTGCCAGCAGGGACGTACAGGGGGCTAATGGCTACACCTTC. It encodes CASRDVQGANGYTF.

The chain couples TRBV9 to TRBJ2-1; TRBD2 agrees at 8 bases. This CDR3 is built from 12 residues. Losses at the gene ends were 7 bases for V and 5 bases for J; bases not matched to a gene: 2. The germline CDR1 and CDR2 sequences are SGDLS and YYNGEE. The CDR3 DNA sequence: TGTGCCAGCGGTAGCGGGAACAATGAGCAGTTCTTC. Amino acid sequence: CASGSGNNEQFF.

This sequence joins TRBV27 and TRBJ2-1; the match to TRBD2 covers 13 bases. This CDR3 contains 19 residues. CDR1 is MNHEY and CDR2 is SMNVEV in the germline V gene (reference sequence). Trimming took 5 bases from V and 6 from J; bases not matched to a gene: 16. In DNA form, the CDR3 reads TGTGCCAGCAGTAGACAAGGACTAGCGGGAGCGGCCAGCGCCAATGAGCAGTTCTTC. It specifies CASSRQGLAGAASANEQFF.

V and J are TRBV20-1 and TRBJ1-5, with TRBD1 matching 9 bases. CDR1 DFQATT and CDR2 SNEGSKA come from the germline V gene (reference sequence). V lost 3 bases, J lost 16 bases, and 7 bases stayed unmatched. This CDR3 is 11 amino acids long. CDR3 bases: TGCAGTGCTAGGGGGACAGGGAATTCCCATTTT. It codes for CSARGTGNSHF.

This clone has a single count. The chain uses TRBV9 and TRBJ2-2; D is uncertain. The CDR3 has 15 amino acids. Trimming stripped 3 bases from V and 2 bases from J, with 11 bases between. The V gene's germline CDR1 is SGDLS and CDR2 YYNGEE. As DNA, the CDR3 is TGTGCCAGCAGCGCCATGAGTCTAAACACCGGGGAGCTGTTTTTT. This encodes CASSAMSLNTGELFF.

The J gene is TRBJ1-2, the V gene TRBV20-1, with 9 bases that match TRBD1. Germline lookup yields CDR1 DFQATT and CDR2 SNEGSKA (reference sequence). This CDR3 region has 16 residues. Trimming took 3 bases from V and 4 from J; bases not matched to a gene: 12. The CDR3 DNA reads TGCAGTGCTAGTAGAACAGGGGGCGGCCACCCCTATGGCTACACCTTC. It codes for CSASRTGGGHPYGYTF.

This clone was counted a single time. The chain recombines TRBV4-1 with TRBJ1-2, with a tentative D call TRBD1 (6 bases). CDR1 is MGHRA, CDR2 YSYEKL, per germline. Deletions cut 2 bases from V and 4 bases from J, with 8 bases between. CDR3 length: 13 amino acids. The CDR3 spells CASSQTGPYGYTF. The CDR3 DNA follows: TGCGCCAGCAGCCAAACAGGGCCCTATGGCTACACCTTC.